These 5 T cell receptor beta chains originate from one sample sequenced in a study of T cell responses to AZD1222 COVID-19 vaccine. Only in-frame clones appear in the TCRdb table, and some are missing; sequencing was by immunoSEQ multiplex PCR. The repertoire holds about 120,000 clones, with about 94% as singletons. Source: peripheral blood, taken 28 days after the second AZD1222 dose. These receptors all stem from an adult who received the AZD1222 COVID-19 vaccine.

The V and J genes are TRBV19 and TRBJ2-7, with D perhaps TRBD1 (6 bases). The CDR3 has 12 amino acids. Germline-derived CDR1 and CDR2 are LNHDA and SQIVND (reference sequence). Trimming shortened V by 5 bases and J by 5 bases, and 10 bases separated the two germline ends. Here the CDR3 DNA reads TGTGCCAGTAGTTCCTACAGGGACGAGCAGTACTTC. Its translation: CASSSYRDEQYF.

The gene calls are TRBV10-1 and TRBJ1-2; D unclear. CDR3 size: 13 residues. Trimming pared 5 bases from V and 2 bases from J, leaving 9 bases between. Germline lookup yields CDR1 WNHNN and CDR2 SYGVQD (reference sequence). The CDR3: CASSRTENYGYTF. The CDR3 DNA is TGCGCCAGCAGTAGGACGGAGAACTATGGCTACACCTTC.

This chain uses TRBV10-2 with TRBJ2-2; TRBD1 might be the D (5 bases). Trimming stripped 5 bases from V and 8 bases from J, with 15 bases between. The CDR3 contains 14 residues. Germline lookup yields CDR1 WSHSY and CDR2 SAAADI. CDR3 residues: CASSHTQQVGELFF. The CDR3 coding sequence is TGCGCCAGCAGTCATACACAACAGGTGGGGGAGCTGTTTTTT.

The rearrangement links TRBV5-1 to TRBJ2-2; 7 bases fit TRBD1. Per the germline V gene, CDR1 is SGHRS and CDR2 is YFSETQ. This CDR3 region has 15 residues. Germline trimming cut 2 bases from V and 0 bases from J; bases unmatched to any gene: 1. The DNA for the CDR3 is TGCGCCAGCAGCTTCGGGACAGCGAACACCGGGGAGCTGTTTTTT. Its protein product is CASSFGTANTGELFF.

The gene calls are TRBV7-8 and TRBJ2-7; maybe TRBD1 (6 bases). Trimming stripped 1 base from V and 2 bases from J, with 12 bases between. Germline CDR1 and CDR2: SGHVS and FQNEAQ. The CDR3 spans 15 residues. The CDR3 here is CASSLDVGAAYEQYF. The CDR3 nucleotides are TGTGCCAGCAGCTTAGACGTGGGGGCCGCCTACGAGCAGTACTTC.